The rows below give T cell receptor beta chains drawn from one sample of a study of blood T cell repertoires in COVID-19. Here immunoSEQ multiplex PCR was the method, and the copy in TCRdb shows in-frame clones only, minus some. The sample shows some 15,000 clones, roughly 87% of them seen only once. Source material: peripheral blood. These receptors were collected from a human donor in a cohort sampled during active COVID-19. Both conserved end residues are part of each CDR3. A D gene is named only where the DNA matches it firmly.

d_call j_call v_call cdr3_aa
TRBD2 TRBJ2-3 TRBV19 CASSKRTSGSYDTQYF
TRBD2 TRBJ2-3 TRBV6-5 CASNSRTSKTDTQYF
. TRBJ1-5 TRBV9 CASSVGPESNQPQHF
. TRBJ2-7 TRBV3-1/TRBV3-2 CASSPNLGQRRALAGHEQYF
. TRBJ2-2 TRBV4-2 CASSQDLLAAGELFF
TRBD2 TRBJ2-5 TRBV6-2/TRBV6-3 CASSHKRGVPLETQYF
. TRBJ2-2 TRBV18 CASSPPTGNTGELFF
. TRBJ1-4 TRBV6-5 CASSRTATNEKLFF
TRBD2 TRBJ2-3 TRBV5-1 CASSLDPSGTPTDTQYF
. TRBJ2-1 TRBV14 CASSLRHNPGDEQFF
. TRBJ1-2 TRBV15 CATSRDPPSGRGYTF
TRBD1 TRBJ1-1 TRBV7-2 CASSSSTGRTAAFF
. TRBJ2-7 TRBV12-3/TRBV12-4 CASSLAGSYEQYF
TRBD1 TRBJ2-3 TRBV19 CASSIDRTGADTQYF
TRBD1 TRBJ1-2 TRBV28 CASSLGQENYGYTF
TRBD1 TRBJ2-3 TRBV25-1 CASSVDRGNTDTQYF